A single sample gave rise to the 11 T cell receptor beta chains below, sequenced in a study of T cell responses to AZD1222 COVID-19 vaccine. The assay was immunoSEQ multiplex PCR, and TCRdb's table has in-frame clones only and misses some. The data show tens of thousands of clones, over 85% seen once. Sequencing used peripheral blood, obtained on day 0 of AZD1222 vaccination. The receptors originated from an adult in good health.

This sequence joins TRBV19 and TRBJ1-5; 7 bases map to TRBD1. The CDR3 covers 13 residues. Trimming took 7 bases from V and 7 from J; bases not matched to a gene: 7. Germline CDR1 and CDR2: LNHDA and SQIVND (reference sequence). The CDR3 region is CASTPTGDQPQHF. CDR3 sequence (DNA): TGTGCCAGTACCCCAACAGGGGACCAGCCCCAGCATTTT.

This chain joins TRBV30 and TRBJ2-1; 7 bases match TRBD2. The CDR3 spans 15 residues. CDR1 is GTSNPN, CDR2 SVGIG, per germline (reference sequence). J gave up 3 bases and V 0 bases, and 5 bases lay outside the gene matches. CDR3 residues: CAWSVWGGHYNEQFF. DNA for the CDR3: TGTGCCTGGAGTGTATGGGGGGGTCACTACAATGAGCAGTTCTTC. Variable domain in full (rest from reference TRBV30 and TRBJ2-1): SQTIHQWPATLVQPVGSPLSLECTVEGTSNPNLYWYRQAAGRGLQLLFYSVGIGQISSEVPQNLSASRPQDRQFILSSKKLLLSDSGFYLCAWSVWGGHYNEQFFGPGTRLTVL.

The chain links TRBV6-5 to TRBJ1-1; possible D gene TRBD1, 5 bases. Germline V lookup: CDR1 MNHEY, CDR2 SVGAGI. CDR3 length equals 15 residues. V was clipped by 4 bases and J by 1 base, with 13 bases between them. The DNA for the CDR3 is TGTGCCAGCAGTTGGATGGGACGGAAGAACACTGAAGCTTTCTTT. It specifies CASSWMGRKNTEAFF.

The chain links TRBV2 to TRBJ2-3; D perhaps matches TRBD1 (5 bases). The germline V gene encodes CDR1 SNHLY and CDR2 FYNNEI. CDR3 length equals 14 residues. Trimming pared 6 bases from V and 0 bases from J, leaving 10 bases between. Written as DNA, the CDR3 is TGTGCCAGCAGCCGACAGCAGAGCACAGATACGCAGTATTTT. Amino acids: CASSRQQSTDTQYF.

The V and J genes are TRBV7-8 and TRBJ2-1; possible D gene TRBD2, 5 bases. Germline CDR1 SGHVS, CDR2 FQNEAQ. Trimming left V 4 bases short and J 10 bases short, with 23 bases between. This CDR3 has 16 residues. CDR3 sequence: CASSSSLESVREEQFF. In DNA, the CDR3 is TGTGCCAGCAGCTCTTCTCTAGAAAGCGTACGGGAAGAGCAGTTCTTC.

This rearrangement joins TRBV20-1 to TRBJ2-7; TRBD1 agrees at 7 bases. The CDR3 is made up of 11 amino acids. Germline CDR1 reads DFQATT; CDR2 reads SNEGSKA (reference sequence). The CDR3 DNA reads TGCAGCTTAGGCGGACAGGCCGAGCAGTACTTC. Translation: CSLGGQAEQYF.

The CDR3 reads CASRPTGLGDNQPQHF. The CDR3 DNA follows: TGTGCCAGCAGACCAACAGGGCTGGGGGACAATCAGCCCCAGCATTTT. The rearrangement uses TRBV7-2 and TRBJ1-5; a weak D match, TRBD1 (6 bases). V lost 6 bases to trimming and J lost 3 bases, with 18 bases between them. The CDR3 is 16 amino acids. Germline-derived CDR1 and CDR2 are SGHTA and FQGNSA.

The rearrangement joins TRBV25-1 to TRBJ1-2, with unresolved D. The CDR3 has 13 residues. V was trimmed by 2 bases and J by 8 bases, leaving 12 bases between them. The germline CDR1 and CDR2 sequences are MGHDK and SYGVNS. CDR3 nucleotide sequence: TGTGCCAGCAGTGAAATAGGGTCCCTAGGCTACACCTTC. It translates to CASSEIGSLGYTF.

V and J are TRBV4-1 and TRBJ1-1, with D hard to call. This CDR3 spans 14 amino acids. Germline CDR1 and CDR2: MGHRA and YSYEKL. Deletions cut 1 base from V and 1 base from J, with 7 bases between. For the CDR3, the DNA is TGCGCCAGCAGCCAAGGCCTGAGGAACACTGAAGCTTTCTTT. Encoded protein: CASSQGLRNTEAFF.

The DNA for the CDR3 is TGTGCCAGCGGAGGGACTAGCGGGAGGAATGAGCAGTTCTTC. Translation: CASGGTSGRNEQFF. The J gene is TRBJ2-1, the V gene TRBV28; 15 nucleotides line up with TRBD2. The length of the CDR3 is 14 residues. The junction had 3 bases not matched to a gene; V was cut back by 8 bases and J by 7 bases. Germline CDR1 and CDR2: MDHEN and SYDVKM.

This rearrangement joins TRBV5-1 to TRBJ1-2; a possible D gene is TRBD1 (5 bases). This CDR3 region has 15 residues. Trimming stripped 3 bases from V and 5 bases from J, with 17 bases between. Germline V gives CDR1 SGHRS, CDR2 YFSETQ. The CDR3 bases are TGCGCCAGCAGCTCTTCGCAAACAGGCCTATATGGCTACACCTTC. Translation gives CASSSSQTGLYGYTF.